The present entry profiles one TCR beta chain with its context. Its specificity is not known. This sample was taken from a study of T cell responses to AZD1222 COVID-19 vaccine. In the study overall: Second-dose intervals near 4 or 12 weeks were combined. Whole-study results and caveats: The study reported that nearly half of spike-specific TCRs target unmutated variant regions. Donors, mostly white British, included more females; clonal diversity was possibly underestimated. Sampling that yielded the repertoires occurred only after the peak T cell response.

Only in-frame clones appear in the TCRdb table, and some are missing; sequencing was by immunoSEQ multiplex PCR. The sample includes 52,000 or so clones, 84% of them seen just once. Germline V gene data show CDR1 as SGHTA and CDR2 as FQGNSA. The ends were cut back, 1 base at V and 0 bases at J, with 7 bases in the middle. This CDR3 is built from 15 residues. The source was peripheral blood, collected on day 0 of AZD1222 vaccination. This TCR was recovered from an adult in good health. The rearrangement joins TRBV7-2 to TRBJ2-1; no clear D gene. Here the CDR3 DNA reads TGTGCCAGCAGCTTAGATTTGAGCTCCTACAATGAGCAGTTCTTC. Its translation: CASSLDLSSYNEQFF.